A single sample is the source of the 7 T cell receptor beta chains below, sequenced in a study of blood T cell repertoires in COVID-19. Produced via immunoSEQ multiplex PCR; TCRdb's table is partial and in-frame only. The table lists around 26,000 clones, 85% to 95% of them singletons, with 2.1% in the top ten. Sequencing used peripheral blood. The receptors originated from a human donor in a cohort sampled during active COVID-19.

This rearrangement joins TRBV5-4 to TRBJ2-1; D call uncertain. The V gene lost 0 bases and the J gene lost 11 bases, with 9 bases spanning the gap. Germline CDR1 and CDR2: SGHNT and YYREEE (reference sequence). This CDR3 region has 12 residues. This CDR3 reads CASSLDAVKQFF. CDR3 nucleotide sequence: TGTGCCAGCAGCTTGGATGCGGTCAAGCAGTTCTTC.

This sequence joins TRBV29-1 and TRBJ2-5, with 10 bases matching TRBD1. The ends lost 7 bases at V and 6 bases at J; junction bases unmatched: 8. Germline assignment: CDR1 SQVTM and CDR2 ANQGSEA. This CDR3 is 13 amino acids long. The CDR3 nucleotides are TGCAGCGCTGGACAGGGGGGCTGGAAGACCCAGTACTTC. Protein sequence: CSAGQGGWKTQYF.

The gene calls are TRBV4-2 and TRBJ1-5; 10 bases are a match to TRBD1. After removal of 1 base from V and 5 bases from J, the junction contained 2 bases not matched to a gene. The length of the CDR3 is 15 residues. Per the germline V gene, CDR1 is LGHNA and CDR2 is YNFKEQ. DNA of the CDR3: TGTGCCAGCAGCCAAGCTGGGACAGGGGATCAGCCCCAGCATTTT. Protein sequence: CASSQAGTGDQPQHF.

The rearrangement links TRBV3-1 (or the pseudogene TRBV3-2) to TRBJ2-1; D not certain. Germline CDR1 and CDR2: LGHDT and YNNKEL (reference sequence). V was trimmed by 3 bases and J by 4 bases, leaving 10 bases between them. The length of the CDR3 is 14 residues. The CDR3 is CASSQVGVYNEQFF. Written as DNA, the CDR3 is TGTGCCAGCAGCCAGGTAGGAGTGTACAATGAGCAGTTCTTC.

The chain couples TRBV7-9 to TRBJ2-3, with 10 bases identical to TRBD2. After removal of 8 bases from V and 5 bases from J, the junction contained 1 base not matched to a gene. The CDR3 is made up of 12 amino acids. Germline V gene lookup returns CDR1 SEHNR and CDR2 FQNEAQ (reference sequence). CDR3 DNA sequence: TGTGCCAGCCTAGCGGGGGAAGATACGCAGTATTTT. It translates to CASLAGEDTQYF.

The chain is built from TRBV7-2 and TRBJ2-7, with D perhaps TRBD2 (5 bases). V lost 1 base and J 5 bases, leaving 12 bases between the germline ends. The CDR3 has 14 amino acids. CDR1 is SGHTA, CDR2 FQGNSA, per germline. CDR3 residues: CASSLGMGSHEQYF. CDR3 nucleotide sequence: TGTGCCAGCAGCTTAGGTATGGGGAGCCACGAGCAGTACTTC. Variable domain in full (rest from reference TRBV7-2 and TRBJ2-7): GAGVSQSPSNKVTEKGKDVELRCDPISGHTALYWYRQSLGQGLEFLIYFQGNSAPDKSGLPSDRFSAERTGGSVSTLTIQRTQQEDSAVYLCASSLGMGSHEQYFGPGTRLTVT.

The J gene is TRBJ1-2, the V gene TRBV6-5; tentative D call: TRBD1 (6 bases). The V end lost 0 bases, the J end lost 5 bases, and 7 bases lay between the germline ends. The germline V gene has CDR1 MNHEY and CDR2 SVGAGI. The CDR3 runs 13 residues. CDR3 nucleotides: TGTGCCAGCAGTTACTCAGGGGGATATGGCTACACCTTC. Translation gives CASSYSGGYGYTF.